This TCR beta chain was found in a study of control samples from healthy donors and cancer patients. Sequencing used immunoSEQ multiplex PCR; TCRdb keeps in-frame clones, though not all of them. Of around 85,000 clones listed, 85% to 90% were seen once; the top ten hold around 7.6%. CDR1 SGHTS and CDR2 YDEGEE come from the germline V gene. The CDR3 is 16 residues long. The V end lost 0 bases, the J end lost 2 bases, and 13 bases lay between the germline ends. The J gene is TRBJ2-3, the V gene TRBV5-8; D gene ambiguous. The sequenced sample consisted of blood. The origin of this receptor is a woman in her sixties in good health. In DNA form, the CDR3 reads TGTGCCAGCAGCTTGGCCAGGTTCTCCACCACAGATACGCAGTATTTT. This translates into CASSLARFSTTDTQYF.